The 10 T cell receptor beta chains presented below share a single source sample, sequenced in a study of control samples from healthy donors and cancer patients. TCRdb's table, derived via immunoSEQ multiplex PCR, lists solely in-frame clones and lacks some. The sample shows around 82,000 clones, more than 70% of them seen only once. Sequencing was performed on blood. The source of these receptors is a man aged 45-65 years in good health.

V and J are TRBV9 and TRBJ2-5; D is undetermined. V was trimmed by 0 bases and J by 5 bases, leaving 11 bases between them. The CDR3 totals 14 residues. Germline V gene lookup returns CDR1 SGDLS and CDR2 YYNGEE. CDR3 region: CASSVGGSAETQYF. The CDR3 region has the DNA TGTGCCAGCAGCGTAGGGGGAAGTGCTGAGACCCAGTACTTC.

CDR3: CASSTTGGLAGGPPDTQYF. The CDR3 DNA sequence: TGTGCCAGCAGTACGACCGGAGGACTAGCGGGGGGGCCCCCAGATACGCAGTATTTT. The genes are TRBV6-2 or TRBV6-3 and TRBJ2-3, with 15 bases that match TRBD2. The J segment lost 4 bases and the V segment lost 5 bases, leaving 13 bases of the junction unmatched. The CDR3 length is 19 residues. Germline V gene sequence: CDR1 MNHEY, CDR2 SVGEGT.

The rearrangement uses TRBV18 and TRBJ2-1; D gene ambiguous. Trimming stripped 3 bases from V and 6 bases from J, with 6 bases between. CDR3 size: 12 residues. Germline lookup yields CDR1 KGHSH and CDR2 LQKENI. The CDR3 sequence is CASSPPSNEQFF. In nucleotides, the CDR3 is TGTGCCAGCTCACCTCCGAGCAATGAGCAGTTCTTC.

This clone is medium-sized (0.01 to 0.1%). The chain is built from TRBV19 and TRBJ1-5; 8 bases line up with TRBD1. The CDR3 sequence is 15 residues long. V shed 3 bases, J shed 1 base, and the junction held 2 bases outside the gene matches. Per germline, CDR1 LNHDA and CDR2 SQIVND (reference sequence). The CDR3 sequence: CASSMGQVSNQPQHF. Written as DNA, the CDR3 is TGTGCCAGTAGTATGGGACAGGTGAGCAATCAGCCCCAGCATTTT. Using reference TRBV19 and TRBJ1-5 for the parts outside the CDR3, the full variable domain is DGGITQSPKYLFRKEGQNVTLSCEQNLNHDAMYWYRQDPGQGLRLIYYSQIVNDFQKGDIAEGYSVSREKKESFPLTVTSAQKNPTAFYLCASSMGQVSNQPQHFGDGTRLSIL.

The rearrangement joins TRBV30 to TRBJ1-5, with 7 nucleotides matching TRBD1. Trimming removed 4 bases from V and 1 base from J; junction bases left unmatched: 1. This CDR3 has 13 residues. CDR1 GTSNPN and CDR2 SVGIG come from the germline V gene (reference sequence). The DNA of the CDR3 is TGTGCCTGGACGACAGGGAGCAATCAGCCCCAGCATTTT. It encodes CAWTTGSNQPQHF.

This clone has a handful of counts. Other DNA sequences within the sample encode an identical CDR3. The chain carries TRBV19 and TRBJ1-1; D gene ambiguous. V was shortened by 1 base and J by 0 bases, with 6 bases between the two germline ends. Looked up from germline, CDR1 is LNHDA and CDR2 is SQIVND (reference sequence). The CDR3 runs to 14 residues. CDR3 residues: CASSIGGLNTEAFF. The CDR3 bases are TGTGCCAGTAGTATAGGGGGATTGAACACTGAAGCTTTCTTT.

This clone was seen once. V usage is TRBV24-1 and J usage is TRBJ2-1, with 9 positions matching TRBD2. The CDR3 extends over 15 amino acids. Trimming at V came to 4 bases and at J to 7 bases, leaving 7 bases not matched to a gene. Germline values: CDR1 KGHDR, CDR2 SFDVKD. The CDR3 bases are TGTGCCACCAGTGACAGGGCTAGCGGGACGAATGAGCAGTTCTTC. Translation gives CATSDRASGTNEQFF.

The chain employs TRBV18 and TRBJ1-1; a possible D gene is TRBD1 (6 bases). Deletions cut 1 base from V and 1 base from J, with 16 bases between. This CDR3 is 17 amino acids long. CDR1 is KGHSH, CDR2 LQKENI, per germline. DNA of the CDR3: TGTGCCAGCTCACCACGGACCGCCGGGACAAAGAACACTGAAGCTTTCTTT. Its protein is CASSPRTAGTKNTEAFF.

This chain uses TRBV28 with TRBJ2-7, with TRBD1 matching 7 bases. V shed 4 bases and J 2 bases; nucleotides not matched to a gene: 5. Germline loops: CDR1 MDHEN, CDR2 SYDVKM. This CDR3 comprises 14 residues. The CDR3 DNA reads as TGTGCCAGCAGTTCCCCGGACAGGCCCTACGAGCAGTACGTC. Its protein is CASSSPDRPYEQYV.

J is TRBJ1-2 and V is TRBV4-1; tentative D call: TRBD1 (6 bases). The germline gives CDR1 MGHRA, CDR2 YSYEKL. V dropped 0 bases and J dropped 8 bases, with 13 bases sitting between them. The CDR3 extends over 14 amino acids. This CDR3 reads CASSQEEGVLGYTF. CDR3 DNA: TGCGCCAGCAGCCAAGAAGAGGGGGTTTTAGGCTACACCTTC.